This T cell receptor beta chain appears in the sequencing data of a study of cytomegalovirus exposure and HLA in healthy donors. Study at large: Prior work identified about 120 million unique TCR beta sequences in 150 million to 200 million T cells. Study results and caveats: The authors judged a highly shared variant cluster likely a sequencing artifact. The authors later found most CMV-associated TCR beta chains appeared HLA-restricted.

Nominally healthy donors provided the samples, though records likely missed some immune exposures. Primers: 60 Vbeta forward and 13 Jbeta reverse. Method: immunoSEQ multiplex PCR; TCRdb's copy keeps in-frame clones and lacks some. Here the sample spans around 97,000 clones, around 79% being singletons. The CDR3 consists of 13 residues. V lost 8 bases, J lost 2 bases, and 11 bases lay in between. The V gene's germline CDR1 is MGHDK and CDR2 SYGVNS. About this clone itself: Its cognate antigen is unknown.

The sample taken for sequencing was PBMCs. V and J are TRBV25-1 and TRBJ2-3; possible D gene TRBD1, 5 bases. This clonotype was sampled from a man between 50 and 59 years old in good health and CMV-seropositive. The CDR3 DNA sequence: TGTGCCAGCGAAGACAGAAACACAGATACGCAGTATTTT. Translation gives CASEDRNTDTQYF. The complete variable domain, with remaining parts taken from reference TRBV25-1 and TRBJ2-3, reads EADIYQTPRYLVIGTGKKITLECSQTMGHDKMYWYQQDPGMELHLIHYSYGVNSTEKGDLSSESTVSRIRTEHFPLTLESARPSHTSQYLCASEDRNTDTQYFGPGTRLTVL.